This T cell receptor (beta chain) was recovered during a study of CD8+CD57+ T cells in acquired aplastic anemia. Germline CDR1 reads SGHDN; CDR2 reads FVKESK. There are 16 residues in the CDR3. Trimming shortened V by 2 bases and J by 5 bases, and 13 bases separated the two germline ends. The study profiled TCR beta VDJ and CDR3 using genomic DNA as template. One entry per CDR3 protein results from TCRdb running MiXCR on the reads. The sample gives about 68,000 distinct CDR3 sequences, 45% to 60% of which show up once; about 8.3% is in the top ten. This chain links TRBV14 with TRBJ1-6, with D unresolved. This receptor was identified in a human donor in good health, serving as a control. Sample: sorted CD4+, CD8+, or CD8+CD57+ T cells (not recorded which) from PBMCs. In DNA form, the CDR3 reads TGTGCCAGCAGCCAAAGGGAAGGGTATCATAATTCACCCCTCCACTTT. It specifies CASSQREGYHNSPLHF.